This T cell receptor beta chain was sequenced during a study of cytomegalovirus exposure and HLA in healthy donors. Overall study findings and caveats: HLA alleles showed associations with around 15,000 TCR beta sequences in a later analysis, at a 0.05 false discovery rate. Cytomegalovirus association was listed for approximately 150 TCR beta chains.

CDR1 SQVTM and CDR2 ANQGSEA come from the germline V gene. This CDR3 region has 12 residues. V lost 4 bases, J lost 3 bases, and 10 bases lay in between. About this clone: Its specificity is unknown.

Primers included in the PCR were 60 Vbeta and 13 Jbeta primers. TCRdb keeps only in-frame clones here, not all; method: immunoSEQ multiplex PCR. Of about 140,000 clones listed, approximately 83% are singletons. The sample comprised PBMCs. The sequence derives from a middle-aged man in good health and CMV-seropositive. The chain combines TRBV29-1 with TRBJ2-7, with D maybe TRBD2 (6 bases). The CDR3 here is CSVVEGGYEQYF. CDR3 DNA: TGCAGCGTTGTGGAGGGTGGCTACGAGCAGTACTTC.